The 29 T cell receptor beta chains given below trace back to one sample, sequenced in a study of blood T cell repertoires in COVID-19. The assay was immunoSEQ multiplex PCR, and TCRdb's table has in-frame clones only and misses some. Among under 60,000 clones listed, approximately 84% were seen once. The sequencing sample was made of peripheral blood. These receptors were taken from a man between 60 and 75 years old with acute or convalescent COVID-19.

V gene TRBV27 combines with J gene TRBJ2-5, with 10 nucleotides matching TRBD2. Germline V CDR1 and CDR2: MNHEY, SMNVEV (reference sequence). Trimming took 2 bases from V and 3 from J; bases not matched to a gene: 0. The CDR3 is 14 residues long. The DNA for the CDR3 is TGTGCCAGCAGTTTACTAGCGGGGGAAGAGACCCAGTACTTC. It yields the protein CASSLLAGEETQYF.

Here the CDR3 reads CSVRGSRDEQYF. CDR3 DNA sequence: TGCAGCGTCAGGGGCAGTAGGGACGAGCAGTACTTC. The chain employs TRBV29-1 and TRBJ2-7; possible D gene TRBD1, 6 bases. Per the germline V gene, CDR1 is SQVTM and CDR2 is ANQGSEA. This CDR3 contains 12 residues. Trimming shortened V by 6 bases and J by 5 bases, and 14 bases separated the two germline ends.

This clone was counted between two and nine times. This rearrangement joins TRBV19 to TRBJ1-5, with D possibly TRBD1 on 5 matching bases. CDR1 LNHDA and CDR2 SQIVND come from the germline V gene (reference sequence). V was pared by 0 bases and J by 6 bases, with 9 bases between. The CDR3 contains 14 residues. The CDR3 DNA is TGTGCCAGTAGTATAGACCAGGGCGGTCAGCCCCAGCATTTT. This sequence encodes CASSIDQGGQPQHF.

This chain joins TRBV6-6 and TRBJ2-3; D perhaps matches TRBD1 (6 bases). Germline CDR1 is MNHNY and CDR2 is SVGAGI (reference sequence). V was shortened by 2 bases and J by 2 bases, with 11 bases between the two germline ends. The CDR3 consists of 15 residues. DNA for the CDR3: TGTGCCAGCAGTTACCAGGGGAGAACCACAGATACGCAGTATTTT. Translation gives CASSYQGRTTDTQYF.

The chain employs TRBV2 and TRBJ1-2; the match to TRBD1 covers 7 bases. From germline, CDR1 is SNHLY and CDR2 FYNNEI. The CDR3 loop spans 15 amino acids. The V segment lost 8 bases and the J segment 7 bases; nucleotides outside the gene matches: 16. The CDR3 protein is CASVTGAPLGGGYTF. CDR3 DNA sequence: TGTGCCAGCGTTACAGGGGCCCCATTAGGTGGTGGCTACACCTTC. Variable domain in full (rest from reference TRBV2 and TRBJ1-2): EPEVTQTPSHQVTQMGQEVILRCVPISNHLYFYWYRQILGQKVEFLVSFYNNEISEKSEIFDDQFSVERPDGSNFTLKIRSTKLEDSAMYFCASVTGAPLGGGYTFGSGTRLTVV.

This clone was seen a single time. The V and J genes are TRBV6-5 and TRBJ2-3; tentatively, D is TRBD2 (6 bases). V was cut by 2 bases and J by 1 base, with 10 bases left in between. CDR3 length equals 15 residues. Germline V gives CDR1 MNHEY, CDR2 SVGAGI. The CDR3 protein is CASSYLPGGTDTQYF. CDR3 DNA sequence: TGTGCCAGCAGTTACCTCCCGGGGGGCACAGATACGCAGTATTTT.

The V and J genes are TRBV24-1 and TRBJ1-2, with 10 bases lining up with TRBD1. The ends lost 3 bases at V and 6 bases at J; junction bases unmatched: 3. Germline CDR1 reads KGHDR; CDR2 reads SFDVKD. The CDR3 is 14 residues long. The CDR3 DNA follows: TGTGCCACCAGTGATACCGGGACAGGGGATGGCTACACCTTC. It yields the protein CATSDTGTGDGYTF.

The chain links TRBV5-1 to TRBJ2-7; 8 bases align to TRBD1. This CDR3 spans 15 amino acids. Trimming cost V 0 bases and J 10 bases; bases outside gene matches: 12. Germline CDR1 is SGHRS and CDR2 is YFSETQ. The CDR3 is CASSLDSGTGRLQYF. In DNA, the CDR3 is TGCGCCAGCAGCTTGGACTCCGGGACAGGCCGTCTCCAGTACTTC.

This clone came up once. This chain joins TRBV10-3 and TRBJ2-2, with TRBD1 matching over 7 bases. CDR1 is ENHRY and CDR2 is SYGVKD in the germline V gene. With V trimmed by 6 bases and J by 0 bases, 4 bases remained unmatched. CDR3 length equals 15 residues. In DNA form, the CDR3 reads TGTGCCATCAGCCCGGGACAGTCGAACACCGGGGAGCTGTTTTTT. Translation gives CAISPGQSNTGELFF.

This chain uses TRBV7-3 with TRBJ1-6; a weak D match, TRBD1 (6 bases). This CDR3 is built from 13 residues. V lost 2 bases to trimming and J lost 10 bases, with 9 bases between them. Germline CDR1 SGHTA, CDR2 FQGTGA. Here the CDR3 reads CASSLAQGSPLHF. CDR3 coding DNA: TGTGCCAGCAGCTTAGCGCAGGGGTCACCCCTCCACTTT.

V is TRBV7-2 and J is TRBJ2-5; TRBD2 aligns across 7 bases. This CDR3 has 15 amino acids. Unmatched junction bases numbered 9, after V lost 3 bases and J lost 5 bases. Germline loops: CDR1 SGHTA, CDR2 FQGNSA. CDR3 in amino acids: CASSLVGGEGETQYF. The CDR3 DNA reads as TGTGCCAGCAGCTTGGTCGGCGGGGAGGGGGAGACCCAGTACTTC.

The chain links TRBV30 to TRBJ1-6, with TRBD1 as a possible D gene (6 bases). V lost 0 bases and J lost 11, with 14 bases in between. Germline V CDR1 and CDR2: GTSNPN, SVGIG (reference sequence). The CDR3 consists of 14 residues. Written as DNA, the CDR3 is TGTGCCTGGAGTGTACAGGGCCTCCGACCACCCCTCCACTTT. Protein: CAWSVQGLRPPLHF. Variable domain in full (rest from reference TRBV30 and TRBJ1-6): SQTIHQWPATLVQPVGSPLSLECTVEGTSNPNLYWYRQAAGRGLQLLFYSVGIGQISSEVPQNLSASRPQDRQFILSSKKLLLSDSGFYLCAWSVQGLRPPLHFGNGTRLTVT.

V gene TRBV12-5 combines with J gene TRBJ1-1; 8 bases align to TRBD1. This CDR3 comprises 14 residues. V gave up 3 bases and J gave up 2 bases; unmatched junction bases: 2. From germline, CDR1 is LGHNT and CDR2 FRNRAP. The CDR3 protein is CASGFSGGNTEAFF. Written as DNA, the CDR3 is TGTGCTAGTGGTTTTTCAGGGGGCAACACTGAAGCTTTCTTT.

This clone occurred once. V gene TRBV11-2 combines with J gene TRBJ2-2, with TRBD1 identical over 8 bases. The CDR3 runs 15 residues. V trimming: 0 bases; J trimming: 6 bases; junction bases outside the gene matches: 3. Germline CDR1 and CDR2: SGHAT and FQNNGV. CDR3 coding DNA: TGTGCCAGCAGCTTAGAACCGGACAGGGCCGGGGAGCTGTTTTTT. This gives the protein CASSLEPDRAGELFF.

The rearrangement joins TRBV28 to TRBJ1-2; D gene ambiguous. CDR3 size: 14 residues. Germline V gene lookup returns CDR1 MDHEN and CDR2 SYDVKM. Trimming stripped 3 bases from V and 8 bases from J, with 16 bases between. The CDR3 spells CASSLRGTFGGYTF. DNA for the CDR3: TGTGCCAGCAGTTTGCGGGGAACCTTCGGGGGCTACACCTTC.

This rearrangement joins TRBV19 to TRBJ2-7; TRBD2 agrees at 7 bases. Germline lookup yields CDR1 LNHDA and CDR2 SQIVND (reference sequence). Unmatched junction bases numbered 2, after V lost 2 bases and J lost 4 bases. This CDR3 is built from 13 residues. The CDR3 loop reads CASSINGGYEQYF. The CDR3 nucleotides are TGTGCCAGTAGTATAAACGGGGGGTACGAGCAGTACTTC. Together with reference TRBV19 and TRBJ2-7, the CDR3 gives the full variable domain: DGGITQSPKYLFRKEGQNVTLSCEQNLNHDAMYWYRQDPGQGLRLIYYSQIVNDFQKGDIAEGYSVSREKKESFPLTVTSAQKNPTAFYLCASSINGGYEQYFGPGTRLTVT.

The rearrangement joins TRBV18 to TRBJ1-3; 12 bases are a match to TRBD1. Unmatched junction bases numbered 10, after V lost 3 bases and J lost 4 bases. The germline gives CDR1 KGHSH, CDR2 LQKENI. The CDR3 has 18 amino acids. The CDR3 nucleotides are TGTGCCAGCTCACCGAGTCCGGGACAGGGGGCGCAAGGAAACACCATATATTTT. Protein product: CASSPSPGQGAQGNTIYF.

This clone was counted only a few times. The rearrangement joins TRBV2 to TRBJ1-6; 7 bases map to TRBD1. The junction had 13 bases not matched to a gene; V was cut back by 7 bases and J by 10 bases. This CDR3 spans 15 amino acids. In germline, CDR1 is SNHLY, CDR2 FYNNEI. This chain's CDR3 is CASTSRTGGNSPLHF. The CDR3 nucleotides are TGTGCCAGCACCTCGAGGACAGGAGGGAACTCACCCCTCCACTTT. Drawing the rest from reference TRBV2 and TRBJ1-6, the complete variable domain is EPEVTQTPSHQVTQMGQEVILRCVPISNHLYFYWYRQILGQKVEFLVSFYNNEISEKSEIFDDQFSVERPDGSNFTLKIRSTKLEDSAMYFCASTSRTGGNSPLHFGNGTRLTVT.

V and J are TRBV7-2 and TRBJ2-1, with unresolved D. The V end lost 1 base, the J end lost 3 bases, and 4 bases lay between the germline ends. This CDR3 is built from 13 residues. Germline values: CDR1 SGHTA, CDR2 FQGNSA. The CDR3 region has the DNA TGTGCCAGCAGCTTAGAGAGCTACAATGAGCAGTTCTTC. Protein product: CASSLESYNEQFF.

This rearrangement joins TRBV2 to TRBJ2-1; D is perhaps TRBD2 (6 bases). V dropped 8 bases and J dropped 9 bases, with 14 bases sitting between them. The CDR3 is 12 amino acids. Per the germline V gene, CDR1 is SNHLY and CDR2 is FYNNEI. The CDR3 DNA reads TGTGCCAGCGCGGGGTCCGGGGGTGAGCAGTTCTTC. Protein sequence: CASAGSGGEQFF.

The rearrangement joins TRBV5-4 to TRBJ1-6; 10 positions match TRBD1. This CDR3 comprises 14 residues. V dropped 3 bases and J dropped 12; count of bases not matched to a gene: 6. Germline-derived CDR1 and CDR2 are SGHNT and YYREEE (reference sequence). In DNA form, the CDR3 reads TGTGCCAGCAGCTCCGGGACAGGGGATTTACCCCTCCACTTT. It encodes CASSSGTGDLPLHF.

V is TRBV4-2 and J is TRBJ2-3; 7 bases agree with TRBD2. The V gene's germline CDR1 is LGHNA and CDR2 YNFKEQ. Germline trimming cut 1 base from V and 5 bases from J; bases unmatched to any gene: 6. This CDR3 is built from 15 residues. The CDR3 region is CASSQGGLAEDTQYF. CDR3 sequence (DNA): TGTGCCAGCAGCCAAGGGGGTCTAGCGGAAGATACGCAGTATTTT.

This clone was recorded only once. The rearrangement uses TRBV5-1 and TRBJ1-2, with TRBD1 matching 9 bases. The ends lost 1 base at V and 7 bases at J; junction bases unmatched: 5. The V gene's germline CDR1 is SGHRS and CDR2 YFSETQ. This CDR3 region has 14 residues. The DNA for the CDR3 is TGCGCCAGCAGCTTGCGACAGGGGGTGGGTGGCTACACCTTC. It specifies CASSLRQGVGGYTF.

V usage is TRBV2 and J usage is TRBJ2-1; 12 bases are shared with TRBD2. The CDR3 totals 14 residues. V lost 5 bases and J lost 9; bases outside the gene matches: 5. Per germline, CDR1 SNHLY and CDR2 FYNNEI. Here the CDR3 reads CASSSSGGAFEQFF. The CDR3 bases are TGTGCCAGCAGTTCTAGCGGGGGGGCATTTGAGCAGTTCTTC.

The chain is built from TRBV5-1 and TRBJ1-2; a possible D gene is TRBD1 (6 bases). V lost 0 bases to trimming and J lost 7 bases, with 13 bases between them. This CDR3 contains 14 residues. Germline V gene data show CDR1 as SGHRS and CDR2 as YFSETQ. CDR3 residues: CASSLAQGIGGYTF. The DNA of the CDR3 is TGCGCCAGCAGCTTGGCCCAGGGGATAGGTGGCTACACCTTC.

This chain uses TRBV9 with TRBJ2-3; a weak D match, TRBD2 (6 bases). With 2 bases removed from V and 6 bases from J, the gap between germline ends came to 13 bases. Germline V gene lookup returns CDR1 SGDLS and CDR2 YYNGEE. This CDR3 is 14 amino acids long. The CDR3 DNA reads as TGTGCCAGCAGCGTTGAGACTAGGGAGGATACGCAGTATTTT. This codes for CASSVETREDTQYF.

The V and J genes are TRBV27 and TRBJ1-4; TRBD1 matches at 7 bases. V lost 5 bases to trimming and J lost 3 bases; unmatched junction nucleotides: 9. In germline, CDR1 is MNHEY, CDR2 SMNVEV (reference sequence). The CDR3 runs to 16 residues. CDR3 sequence: CASSKKNRGPNEKLFF. Here the CDR3 DNA reads TGTGCCAGCAGTAAAAAGAACAGGGGACCTAATGAAAAACTGTTTTTT.

The rearrangement joins TRBV24-1 to TRBJ2-5, with D hard to call. CDR3 length equals 13 residues. The V and J ends lost 9 bases and 2 bases respectively, with 12 bases between them. Germline V CDR1 and CDR2: KGHDR, SFDVKD. CDR3 DNA: TGTGCCACCCGAGATAGCAGACAAGAGACCCAGTACTTC. Translated, it gives CATRDSRQETQYF.

The J gene is TRBJ1-2, the V gene TRBV5-1; no clear D gene. Germline CDR1 and CDR2: SGHRS and YFSETQ. Trimming stripped 0 bases from V and 2 bases from J, with 8 bases between. This CDR3 comprises 14 residues. CDR3 residues: CASSLVPGNYGYTF. CDR3 sequence (DNA): TGCGCCAGCAGCTTGGTTCCAGGAAACTATGGCTACACCTTC.